The 20 T cell receptor beta chains presented below share a single source sample, sequenced in a study of T cell repertoires in cytomegalovirus infection. TCRdb recomputed calls from the reads with MiXCR, one row per CDR3 protein. The table shows around 170,000 distinct CDR3 sequences, with approximately 15% occurring only once. Input material: PBMCs. All receptors derive from a human donor in good health (CMV status not recorded). Some clones in this sample may be carry-over from other donors' samples.

This clonotype was found many times. This chain joins TRBV10-2 and TRBJ1-5; no clear D gene. CDR3 size: 12 residues. Germline values: CDR1 WSHSY, CDR2 SAAADI. Trimming stripped 6 bases from V and 6 bases from J, with 9 bases between. The CDR3 is CASRSRTQPQHF. The CDR3 DNA sequence: TGCGCCAGCAGGTCAAGGACTCAGCCCCAGCATTTT.

This clonotype was picked up many times. The gene calls are TRBV7-9 and TRBJ2-5; the match to TRBD1 covers 9 bases. V was pared by 3 bases and J by 1 base, with 12 bases of the junction left unmatched. Germline CDR1 SEHNR, CDR2 FQNEAQ (reference sequence). This CDR3 region has 18 residues. The CDR3 sequence is CASSFPGQGRGFQETQYF. The CDR3 DNA sequence: TGTGCCAGCAGCTTTCCGGGACAGGGAAGGGGATTCCAAGAGACCCAGTACTTC.

This chain links TRBV10-3 with TRBJ1-6, with D unresolved. The CDR3 contains 14 residues. Germline lookup yields CDR1 ENHRY and CDR2 SYGVKD. V gave up 6 bases and J gave up 8 bases, with 14 bases separating them. DNA for the CDR3: TGTGCCATCAGCGCGACTATACTGGATTCACCCCTCCACTTT. Its translation: CAISATILDSPLHF.

This clonotype was counted ten times or more. The V gene is TRBV11-3, the J gene TRBJ1-1; a weak D match, TRBD1 (5 bases). The CDR3 consists of 13 residues. In germline, CDR1 is SGHNT, CDR2 YENEEA. Trimming cost V 5 bases and J 4 bases, with 11 bases left between them. CDR3 loop: CASSKFGGTEAFF. The CDR3 nucleotides read TGTGCCAGCAGCAAATTCGGGGGCACTGAAGCTTTCTTT.

This clonotype has only a few counts. V and J are TRBV7-3 and TRBJ2-3; D is perhaps TRBD2 (5 bases). Trimming shortened V by 5 bases and J by 0 bases, and 15 bases separated the two germline ends. CDR1 and CDR2 from the germline V gene are SGHTA and FQGTGA. CDR3 length: 16 residues. The CDR3 bases are TGTGCCAGCAGCCCCGTTATCGGACTTAGCACAGATACGCAGTATTTT. As protein: CASSPVIGLSTDTQYF.

In this sample, this clonotype turned up a few times. A read error may be the cause here, since a much bigger clone is one base away. This chain connects TRBV7-2 to TRBJ1-2, with D uncertain. The CDR3 has 10 amino acids. Per germline, CDR1 SGHTA and CDR2 FQGNSA. The CDR3 bases are TGTGCCAGCAGCTTGAGTGGCTTCACCTTC. The encoded protein is CASSLSGFTF.

This chain connects TRBV4-1 to TRBJ2-7, with a tentative D call TRBD1 (5 bases). This CDR3 spans 13 amino acids. Trimming left V 1 base short and J 9 bases short, with 13 bases between. Per germline, CDR1 MGHRA and CDR2 YSYEKL. The CDR3 DNA follows: TGCGCCAGCAGCCAAGGGGGCGGTTTTGGGCAGTACTTC. It is translated as CASSQGGGFGQYF.

This clonotype was found a few times. The chain uses TRBV7-9 and TRBJ2-7; TRBD1 matches 8 bases. The CDR3 is 14 amino acids. Germline V gene data show CDR1 as SEHNR and CDR2 as FQNEAQ (reference sequence). With 3 bases clipped from V and 5 bases from J, the junction kept 6 bases outside the gene matches. The CDR3 spells CASSFNRGVNEQYF. CDR3 coding DNA: TGTGCCAGCAGCTTTAACAGGGGGGTTAACGAGCAGTACTTC.

V is TRBV3-1 and J is TRBJ1-3; D is undetermined. The CDR3 contains 14 residues. The germline CDR1 and CDR2 sequences are LGHDT and YNNKEL (reference sequence). V shed 0 bases and J shed 11 bases, with 14 bases lying between them. CDR3 in DNA: TGTGCCAGCAGCCAAGAGGGATTTGCAGTCCCCATATATTTT. Encoded protein: CASSQEGFAVPIYF.

The rearrangement uses TRBV12-3 or TRBV12-4 and TRBJ2-5, with D possibly being TRBD1 (5 bases). The CDR3 has 15 amino acids. V gave up 6 bases and J gave up 1 base, with 15 bases separating them. This chain's CDR3 is CASSLTPGFQETQYF. In nucleotides, the CDR3 is TGTGCCAGCAGCCTAACCCCAGGGTTCCAAGAGACCCAGTACTTC.

This clonotype was seen repeatedly, ten times or more. Here the CDR3 DNA reads TGTGCCAGCAGCTTAGCCGGCAGGGTCGAAGATACGCAGTATTTT. Encoded protein: CASSLAGRVEDTQYF. V usage is TRBV7-2 and J usage is TRBJ2-3, with D maybe TRBD1 (5 bases). This CDR3 is built from 15 residues. Trimming took off 0 bases at V and 5 bases at J, with 12 bases between the two ends. Germline V lookup: CDR1 SGHTA, CDR2 FQGNSA.

V and J are TRBV29-1 and TRBJ1-1; D unclear. With 4 bases removed from V and 1 base from J, the gap between germline ends came to 10 bases. This CDR3 contains 13 residues. In germline, CDR1 is SQVTM, CDR2 ANQGSEA. The CDR3 loop reads CSVAGWGNTEAFF. In nucleotides, the CDR3 is TGCAGCGTTGCCGGATGGGGGAACACTGAAGCTTTCTTT.

This rearrangement joins TRBV7-6 to TRBJ2-7, with 8 bases lining up with TRBD2. Losses at the gene ends were 0 bases for V and 1 base for J; bases not matched to a gene: 8. Germline assignment: CDR1 SGHVS and CDR2 FNYEAQ. The CDR3 length is 17 residues. CDR3 coding DNA: TGTGCCAGCAGCTTAGCTAACGGGGGGGCTCAATCCTACGAGCAGTACTTC. This gives the protein CASSLANGGAQSYEQYF. Full variable domain (rest looked up from reference TRBV7-6 and TRBJ2-7): GAGVSQSPRYKVTKRGQDVALRCDPISGHVSLYWYRQALGQGPEFLTYFNYEAQQDKSGLPNDRFSAERPEGSISTLTIQRTEQRDSAMYRCASSLANGGAQSYEQYFGPGTRLTVT.

The table lists this clonotype with a few counts. The J gene is TRBJ1-2, the V gene TRBV10-3; D perhaps matches TRBD1 (5 bases). Between the trimmed V and J ends, which lost 8 bases and 3 bases, there was a span of 13 bases. The CDR3 has 13 amino acids. Germline V gene data show CDR1 as ENHRY and CDR2 as SYGVKD. The chain's CDR3 is CAIGDREHYGYTF. The CDR3 coding sequence is TGTGCCATCGGAGACAGAGAGCACTATGGCTACACCTTC.

This clonotype appeared many times. The chain couples TRBV6-1 to TRBJ1-1; D possibly corresponds to TRBD1 (5 bases). V was pared by 0 bases and J by 3 bases, with 8 bases between. This CDR3 has 14 residues. Germline V gene sequence: CDR1 MNHNS, CDR2 SASEGT. CDR3 sequence reads: CASSEAGADTEAFF. CDR3 in DNA: TGTGCCAGCAGTGAAGCAGGGGCCGACACTGAAGCTTTCTTT.

This sequence joins TRBV19 and TRBJ2-7; 7 bases align to TRBD1. Germline V lookup: CDR1 LNHDA, CDR2 SQIVND (reference sequence). The CDR3 sequence is 16 residues long. With 4 bases clipped from V and 2 bases from J, the junction kept 11 bases outside the gene matches. The CDR3 loop reads CASSTRQGLFPYEQYF. Written as DNA, the CDR3 is TGTGCCAGTAGTACCAGACAGGGTCTCTTCCCCTACGAGCAGTACTTC.

Ten or more counts support this clonotype. The chain is built from TRBV4-1 and TRBJ1-3; D is uncertain. CDR1 and CDR2 (germline): MGHRA, YSYEKL. The CDR3 spans 16 residues. Trimming stripped 3 bases from V and 3 bases from J, with 15 bases between. In nucleotides, the CDR3 is TGCGCCAGCAGCCACCCGGTAGCCGGCTATGGAAACACCATATATTTT. The encoded protein is CASSHPVAGYGNTIYF.

The sample holds many counts of this clonotype. The rearrangement joins TRBV7-9 to TRBJ1-2; D is ambiguous. V lost 2 bases to trimming and J lost 8 bases, with 12 bases between them. Germline loops: CDR1 SEHNR, CDR2 FQNEAQ (reference sequence). The CDR3 is made up of 13 amino acids. Here the CDR3 DNA reads TGTGCCAGCAGCTTAATCGGGGATCGAGGCTACACCTTC. This sequence encodes CASSLIGDRGYTF.

This clonotype has ten or more counts. The V and J genes are TRBV2 and TRBJ1-1; 9 positions agree with TRBD1. Germline V lookup: CDR1 SNHLY, CDR2 FYNNEI. The CDR3 is 16 residues long. V was pared by 3 bases and J by 0 bases, with 5 bases of the junction left unmatched. CDR3 DNA sequence: TGTGCCAGCAGTGATAAAGGACAGGGGATGAACACTGAAGCTTTCTTT. It codes for CASSDKGQGMNTEAFF.

The chain joins TRBV7-2 to TRBJ2-1; TRBD2 matches 9 bases. The CDR3 totals 13 residues. From germline, CDR1 is SGHTA and CDR2 FQGNSA. Trimming cost V 4 bases and J 10 bases; bases outside gene matches: 5. The CDR3 nucleotides are TGTGCCAGCAGCTCCTCCGGGACTAGCGAGCAGTTCTTC. Its protein is CASSSSGTSEQFF.